Following are 10 T cell receptor beta chains from one sample sequenced in a study of blood T cell repertoires in COVID-19. Here immunoSEQ multiplex PCR was the method, and the copy in TCRdb shows in-frame clones only, minus some. The profile shows about 200,000 clones, roughly 90% of them singletons. Sequencing was done on a sample of PBMCs or T cells enriched from blood (not recorded which). These receptors came from a woman in her thirties with acute COVID-19.

The chain uses TRBV5-6 and TRBJ1-5; no firm D call. The CDR3 is made up of 14 amino acids. Germline assignment: CDR1 SGHDT and CDR2 YYEEEE. V lost 4 bases and J lost 6, with 14 bases in between. The CDR3 region is CASSLGEGSQPQHF. As DNA, the CDR3 is TGTGCCAGCAGCCTCGGGGAGGGATCTCAGCCCCAGCATTTT. Full variable domain (rest looked up from reference TRBV5-6 and TRBJ1-5): DAGVTQSPTHLIKTRGQQVTLRCSPKSGHDTVSWYQQALGQGPQFIFQYYEEEERQRGNFPDRFSGHQFPNYSSELNVNALLLGDSALYLCASSLGEGSQPQHFGDGTRLSIL.

This clone came up once. This rearrangement joins TRBV6-5 to TRBJ2-2; TRBD1 matches 8 bases. V was pared by 2 bases and J by 6 bases, with 5 bases of the junction left unmatched. The CDR3 consists of 15 residues. Germline V lookup: CDR1 MNHEY, CDR2 SVGAGI. The CDR3 loop reads CASSYLVQGAGELFF. Written as DNA, the CDR3 is TGTGCCAGCAGTTACCTGGTACAGGGGGCCGGGGAGCTGTTTTTT.

This clone was seen only a few times. V and J are TRBV18 and TRBJ1-5; no clear D. The length of the CDR3 is 15 residues. Per the germline V gene, CDR1 is KGHSH and CDR2 is LQKENI. Trimming pared 3 bases from V and 0 bases from J, leaving 9 bases between. In DNA form, the CDR3 reads TGTGCCAGCTCACCGGGCACGAATAGCAATCAGCCCCAGCATTTT. It encodes CASSPGTNSNQPQHF.

This chain links TRBV24-1 with TRBJ2-2, with D perhaps matching TRBD1 (6 bases). The germline V gene encodes CDR1 KGHDR and CDR2 SFDVKD. Trimming took off 5 bases at V and 2 bases at J, with 11 bases between the two ends. CDR3 size: 15 residues. Here the CDR3 reads CATSGPGTNTGELFF. In nucleotides, the CDR3 is TGTGCCACCAGTGGGCCCGGGACAAACACCGGGGAGCTGTTTTTT.

The J gene is TRBJ2-2, the V gene TRBV3-1 (or the pseudogene TRBV3-2), with TRBD1 as a possible D gene (5 bases). CDR3 length: 14 amino acids. The germline CDR1 and CDR2 sequences are LGHDT and YNNKEL (reference sequence). Deletions cut 3 bases from V and 5 bases from J, with 10 bases between. The CDR3 region is CASSQPGITGELFF. Written as DNA, the CDR3 is TGTGCCAGCAGCCAGCCAGGGATTACCGGGGAGCTGTTTTTT.

The chain uses TRBV11-2 and TRBJ1-2, with 12 bases matching TRBD1. V was clipped by 0 bases and J by 8 bases; unmatched bases: 4. The CDR3 runs to 15 residues. In germline, CDR1 is SGHAT, CDR2 FQNNGV. CDR3 region: CASSLDRGTGGGYTF. Written as DNA, the CDR3 is TGTGCCAGCAGCTTAGATCGTGGGACAGGGGGCGGCTACACCTTC.

The chain uses TRBV7-2 and TRBJ1-5; D is perhaps TRBD1 (6 bases). Deletions cut 4 bases from V and 7 bases from J, with 14 bases between. The length of the CDR3 is 14 residues. Germline-derived CDR1 and CDR2 are SGHTA and FQGNSA. The CDR3 loop is CASSYTNRDQPQHF. The CDR3 nucleotides read TGTGCCAGCAGCTATACTAACAGGGACCAGCCCCAGCATTTT. The full variable domain, completed using reference TRBV7-2 and TRBJ1-5, is GAGVSQSPSNKVTEKGKDVELRCDPISGHTALYWYRQSLGQGLEFLIYFQGNSAPDKSGLPSDRFSAERTGGSVSTLTIQRTQQEDSAVYLCASSYTNRDQPQHFGDGTRLSIL.

V gene TRBV30 combines with J gene TRBJ1-5; D remains ambiguous. The CDR3 length is 13 residues. V shed 2 bases and J shed 6 bases, with 11 bases lying between them. Germline V gene sequence: CDR1 GTSNPN, CDR2 SVGIG (reference sequence). CDR3 sequence reads: CAWSKTSSQPQHF. The CDR3 DNA reads TGTGCCTGGAGTAAAACCTCGAGTCAGCCCCAGCATTTT.

The chain couples TRBV5-5 to TRBJ1-1; D gene ambiguous. Germline CDR1 reads SGHKS; CDR2 reads YYEKEE (reference sequence). The CDR3 runs 14 residues. Trimming pared 0 bases from V and 6 bases from J, leaving 12 bases between. The CDR3 is CASSLAMRIAEAFF. In nucleotides, the CDR3 is TGTGCCAGCAGCTTGGCCATGAGGATAGCTGAAGCTTTCTTT.

The chain combines TRBV5-8 with TRBJ2-1; D is perhaps TRBD2 (5 bases). This CDR3 spans 15 amino acids. Germline CDR1 SGHTS, CDR2 YDEGEE. The V and J ends lost 1 base and 9 bases respectively, with 17 bases between them. The CDR3 nucleotides read TGTGCCAGCAGCTTGAGAAGCGGCCGTACCGGTGAGCAGTTCTTC. Translated, it gives CASSLRSGRTGEQFF.